A selection of T cell receptor beta chains follows, all from one sample in a study of a mutant IDH1 vaccine in newly diagnosed glioma. These receptors have no known antigen. The data were produced by immunoSEQ multiplex PCR, yet TCRdb's version contains in-frame clones alone and is incomplete. Of approximately 41,000 clones in the sample, approximately 90% were seen once. Sequenced material: PBMCs, taken from a glioma patient whose treatment included an IDH1 peptide vaccine. The receptors shown here come from a man aged 45-65 years with glioma. The CDR3 runs from the conserved cysteine through the conserved F or W. The D gene is left open where the match is weak. Clone size is shown for a subset of rows, as once, few, many or a class of expanded clone.

cdr3_aa cdr3_nt d_call j_call clone_size v_call
CASSLELFPLGSEQFF TGTGCCAGCAGCTTAGAATTATTCCCCCTGGGAAGCGAGCAGTTCTTC - TRBJ2-1 - TRBV11-2
CASSLARRGANVLTF TGCGCCAGCAGCTTGGCAAGGAGGGGGGCCAACGTCCTGACTTTC - TRBJ2-6 - TRBV5-1
CAWSLSGTGIGYTF TGTGCCTGGAGTTTATCCGGGACAGGGATCGGCTACACCTTC TRBD1 TRBJ1-2 - TRBV30
CASTQGPNSYGYTF TGTGCCAGCACACAGGGCCCAAACTCGTATGGCTACACCTTC - TRBJ1-2 once TRBV6-5
CASSFTGDTSEQYF TGTGCCAGCAGTTTCACCGGGGACACCTCCGAGCAGTACTTC - TRBJ2-7 - TRBV6-6
CASSLSGTGGYGYTF TGTGCCAGCAGTTTATCCGGGACAGGGGGCTATGGCTACACCTTC TRBD1 TRBJ1-2 - TRBV27
CASTTGRATYEQYF TGTGCCAGCACGACGGGCAGGGCTACCTACGAGCAGTACTTC - TRBJ2-7 - TRBV11-2
CASTSGTGGYEQYF TGCGCCAGCACCTCCGGGACAGGGGGCTACGAGCAGTACTTC TRBD1 TRBJ2-7 - TRBV5-1
CASSSRLARETQYF TGTGCCAGTAGTAGCAGACTAGCTCGGGAGACCCAGTACTTC TRBD2 TRBJ2-5 - TRBV19
CASSNSGLNEQYF TGTGCCAGCAGCAATTCGGGCTTAAACGAGCAGTACTTC - TRBJ2-7 - TRBV27
CASSLRAGVPDTQYF TGTGCCAGCAGCTTGCGGGCGGGAGTCCCAGATACGCAGTATTTT TRBD2 TRBJ2-3 - TRBV7-9
CASSISSSTRDEQYF TGTGCCAGCAGCATATCTAGCTCCACTCGGGACGAGCAGTACTTC - TRBJ2-7 - TRBV7-9
CASSQDRAKPRAFF TGTGCCAGCAGCCAAGACCGGGCTAAACCTCGAGCTTTCTTT - TRBJ1-1 - TRBV4-2
CASSWAGGGEQYF TGTGCCAGCAGCTGGGCCGGGGGGGGAGAGCAGTACTTC TRBD2 TRBJ2-7 - TRBV5-4
CASHDGEGEQFF TGTGCCAGCCATGACGGGGAGGGCGAGCAGTTCTTC TRBD2 TRBJ2-1 medium-sized TRBV27
CSAPRETEQYF TGCAGTGCACCCCGGGAAACCGAGCAGTACTTC - TRBJ2-7 - TRBV20-1